The entry below describes one T cell receptor beta chain. The target antigen is unknown. V was clipped by 8 bases and J by 3 bases; unmatched bases: 7. This CDR3 region has 15 residues. The data originate from a study of early T cells in non-severe SARS-CoV-2 infection. Turning to the study itself: Sequencing input comprised bulk RNA from unsorted whole blood; chain pairing was not available.

Individual cDNA molecules were tagged with unique molecular identifiers. In TCRdb, the 5' RACE reads were re-called with MiXCR into one record per CDR3 protein. The sample includes about 36,000 distinct CDR3 sequences, around 4% of them seen just once. Study results and caveats: Reliance on VDJdb matching favored anti-spike CD8 responses; private and CD4 specificities were missed.

This receptor was taken from an adult who was a healthcare worker with PCR-confirmed SARS-CoV-2 infection or an uninfected control (not recorded which). The rearrangement uses TRBV12-3 or TRBV12-4 and TRBJ2-2; 9 nucleotides line up with TRBD1. Sequencing input: whole blood. The CDR3 DNA follows: TGTGCCAGCCTGACAGGGGGAAGGGACACCGGGGAGCTGTTTTTT. Its protein product is CASLTGGRDTGELFF.